This TCR beta chain was captured in a study of T-cell reconstitution after alpha-beta-depleted transplantation in children. TCRbeta library preparation incorporated unique molecular identifiers. TCRdb re-called the PCR reads with MiXCR, one entry per CDR3 protein. The sample contains approximately 8,200 distinct CDR3 sequences, about 30% of which appear only once. With 4 bases removed from V and 8 bases from J, the gap between germline ends came to 2 bases. This CDR3 is 10 amino acids long. Per the germline V gene, CDR1 is MGHDK and CDR2 is SYGVNS. Findings and caveats of the study: Hyperexpanded clones declined; after one year, newly produced T cells mostly supplied diversity.

By sample fraction, this clonotype is medium-sized (0.01 to 0.1%). Its antigen is undetermined. The gene calls are TRBV25-1 and TRBJ2-2; no clear D. This material consisted of peripheral blood, taken 60 days after TCRalphabeta/CD19-depleted stem cell transplant. This TCR came from a boy in the first two years of life who had a stem cell transplant for SCID, so the T cells may come from the graft donor. The CDR3 reads CASSGGELFF. As DNA, the CDR3 is TGTGCCAGCAGTGGTGGGGAGCTGTTTTTT.